The TCR beta chain under discussion was sequenced for a study of vaccination and CD4 T cells after COVID-19. At the Johns Hopkins FTIC core, DNA taken from cultured CD4+ T cells was sequenced by way of the Oncomine TCR Beta short-read assay. TCRdb re-called the PCR reads with MiXCR, one entry per CDR3 protein. The sample shows 11,000 to 15,000 distinct CDR3 sequences, roughly 57% of them seen only once. Indicated treatment: approximately 11-day PBMC culture with coronavirus spike peptide pools or control peptides (ViraFEST assay). With respect to this clonotype: What it binds is not known.

V was pared by 1 base and J by 7 bases, with 6 bases of the junction left unmatched. The CDR3 has 15 residues. Per the germline V gene, CDR1 is SEHNR and CDR2 is FQNEAQ (reference sequence). Specimen: CD4+ T cells from blood, cultured in vitro. The chain recombines TRBV7-9 with TRBJ1-5, with TRBD1 matching over 8 bases. The receptor was derived from a human donor who had recovered from COVID-19. This CDR3 is CASSLGTGKVQPQHF. In DNA form, the CDR3 reads TGTGCCAGCAGCTTAGGGACAGGGAAGGTACAGCCCCAGCATTTT.